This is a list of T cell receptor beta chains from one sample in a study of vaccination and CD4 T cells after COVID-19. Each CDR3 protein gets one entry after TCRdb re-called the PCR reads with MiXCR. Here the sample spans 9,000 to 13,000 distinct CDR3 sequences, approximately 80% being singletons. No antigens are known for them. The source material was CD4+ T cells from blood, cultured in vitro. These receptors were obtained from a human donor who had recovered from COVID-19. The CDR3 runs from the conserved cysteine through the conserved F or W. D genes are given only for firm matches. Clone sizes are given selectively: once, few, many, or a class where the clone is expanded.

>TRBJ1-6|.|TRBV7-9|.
TGTGCCAGCAGCTTAACAGGGCAGTCTACTTCACCCCTCCACTTT
CASSLTGQSTSPLHF
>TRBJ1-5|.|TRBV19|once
TGTGCCAGTAGTATGGAGGGTGGCAATCAGCCCCAGCATTTT
CASSMEGGNQPQHF
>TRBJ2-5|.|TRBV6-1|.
TGTGCCAGCAGTGAAGCGCAGTCTCCCGGGTTGGGGCAAGAGACCCAGTACTTC
CASSEAQSPGLGQETQYF
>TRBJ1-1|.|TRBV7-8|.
TGTGCCAGCAGCTTAGGGGATCTGAGCACTGGAGCTTTCTTT
CASSLGDLSTGAFF
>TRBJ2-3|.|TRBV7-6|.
TGTGCCAGCAGCCCAAAGGGGGGGATGGTTGGCACAGATACGCAGTATTTT
CASSPKGGMVGTDTQYF
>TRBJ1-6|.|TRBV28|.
TGTGCCAGCAGTACCGGGCCAACTTCACCCCTCCACTTT
CASSTGPTSPLHF
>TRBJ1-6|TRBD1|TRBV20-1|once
TGCAGTGCTAGACCAGGGGACAGCTCCTATAATTCACCCCTCCACTTT
CSARPGDSSYNSPLHF
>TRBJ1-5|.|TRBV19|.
TGTGCCAGTAGTAGTTTGGAGGGCCAGCCCCAGCATTTT
CASSSLEGQPQHF
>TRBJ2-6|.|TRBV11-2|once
TGTGCCAGCAGCGGTATCTCTGGGGCCAACGTCCTGACTTTC
CASSGISGANVLTF
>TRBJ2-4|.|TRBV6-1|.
TGTGCCAGCAGTGAAGTTAAGGGACTTGTAGGGAACATTCAGTACTTC
CASSEVKGLVGNIQYF
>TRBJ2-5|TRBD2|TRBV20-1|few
TGCAGTGCTAGAGACCTCAGACTAGCGGAAGAGACCCAGTACTTC
CSARDLRLAEETQYF
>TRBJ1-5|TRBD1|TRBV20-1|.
TGCAGTGCTATGGGACAGGACAATCAGCCCCAGCATTTT
CSAMGQDNQPQHF
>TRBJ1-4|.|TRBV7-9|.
TGTGCCAGCAGCCAGAGTACAGGGTATTGGGGCACTAATGAAAAACTGTTTTTT
CASSQSTGYWGTNEKLFF
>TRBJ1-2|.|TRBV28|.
TGTGCCAGCAGGGAAGACAGGAAGGGATATGGCTACACCTTC
CASREDRKGYGYTF
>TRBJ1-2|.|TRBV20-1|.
TGCAGTGACCTTCCGGGACCCAACTATGGCTACACCTTC
CSDLPGPNYGYTF
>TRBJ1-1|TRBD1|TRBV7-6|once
TGTGCCAGCAGCTTAGCGGCGAAGGACAGGTGGGCTTTCTTT
CASSLAAKDRWAFF
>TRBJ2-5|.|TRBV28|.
TGTGCCAGCAGTTTACCTTTAGAGACCCAGTACTTC
CASSLPLETQYF
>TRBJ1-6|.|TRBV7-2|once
TGTGCCAGCAGCCACGGAAGGAGCTCCTATAATTCACCCCTCCACTTT
CASSHGRSSYNSPLHF
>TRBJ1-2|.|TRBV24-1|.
TGTGCCACCAGTGTCGGACCGTTGGGCTACACCTTC
CATSVGPLGYTF
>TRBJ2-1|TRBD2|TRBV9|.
TGTGCCAGCTCGGGGAGGGTTAACAATGAGCAGTTCTTC
CASSGRVNNEQFF
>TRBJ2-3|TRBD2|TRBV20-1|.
TGCAGTGCTAGTGTCCCGGGAGGGTTGGATACGCAGTATTTT
CSASVPGGLDTQYF
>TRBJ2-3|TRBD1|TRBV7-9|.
TGTGCCAGCAGCTTATGGACAGGCCGTACCACAGATACACAGTATTTT
CASSLWTGRTTDTQYF
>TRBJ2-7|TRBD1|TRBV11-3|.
TGTGCCAGCAGCATCGGGACAGGAACTAACTACGAGCAGTACTTC
CASSIGTGTNYEQYF
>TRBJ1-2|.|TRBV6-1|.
TGTGCCAGCATCATTATACCAGGGACTGGATATGGCTACACCTTC
CASIIIPGTGYGYTF
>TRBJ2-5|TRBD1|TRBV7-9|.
TGTGCCAGCAGCTTAGAGCAGGGGGCTTGGGCATCGAAAAAGACCCAGTACTTC
CASSLEQGAWASKKTQYF
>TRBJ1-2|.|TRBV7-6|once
TGTGCCAGCAGCGCCTCGCAGGGGAGGGATGGCTACACCTTC
CASSASQGRDGYTF
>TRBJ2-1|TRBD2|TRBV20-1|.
TGCAGTGCTGGAGCGGGAGTTATTTACAATGAGCAGTTCTTC
CSAGAGVIYNEQFF
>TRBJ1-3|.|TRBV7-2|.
TGTGCCAGCAGCACCAGGGTCCATAGCGGAAACACCATATATTTT
CASSTRVHSGNTIYF
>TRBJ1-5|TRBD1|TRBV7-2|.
TGTGCCAGCAGGGGGGGGACAGGAGTGAATCAGCCCCAGCATTTT
CASRGGTGVNQPQHF
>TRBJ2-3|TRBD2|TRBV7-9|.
TGTGCCAGCAGCTTGATCCTAGCGGGAGATACGCAGTATTTT
CASSLILAGDTQYF
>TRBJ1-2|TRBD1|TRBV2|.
TGTGCCAGCAGGAGACAGGGGATGGGTGGCTACACCTTC
CASRRQGMGGYTF
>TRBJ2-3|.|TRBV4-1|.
TGCGCCAGCAGCCAGGCCCGGGACTTAGATACGCAGTATTTT
CASSQARDLDTQYF
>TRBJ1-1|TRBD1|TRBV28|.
TGTGCCAGCAGTTCTCGGACAGGGAGGACTGAAGCTTTCTTT
CASSSRTGRTEAFF
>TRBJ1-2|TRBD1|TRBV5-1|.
TGCGCCAGCAGCTACCAAACAGGGGGCAGTGGCTACACCTTC
CASSYQTGGSGYTF
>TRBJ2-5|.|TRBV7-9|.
TGTGCCAGCAGCTTAGTTCCCTCCTACCAAGAGACCCAGTACTTC
CASSLVPSYQETQYF
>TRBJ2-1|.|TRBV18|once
TGTGCCAGCTCACCGTGGGAACCCTCCTACAATGAGCAGTTCTTC
CASSPWEPSYNEQFF
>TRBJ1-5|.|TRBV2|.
TGTGCCAGCAGTGGGCCCGGGACATTTGATCAGCCCCAGCATTTT
CASSGPGTFDQPQHF
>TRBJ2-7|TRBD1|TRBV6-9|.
TGTGCCAGCGCCCTACGAACCGGGACAGCGTCCTACGAGCAGTACTTC
CASALRTGTASYEQYF
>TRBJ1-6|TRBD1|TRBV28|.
TGTGCCAGCAGTCCACACAGGGGGCAGTCACCCCTCCACTTT
CASSPHRGQSPLHF
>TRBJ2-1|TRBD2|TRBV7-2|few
TGTGCCAGCAGCCCACGGACTAGCGGGCGGTACAATGAGCAGTTCTTC
CASSPRTSGRYNEQFF
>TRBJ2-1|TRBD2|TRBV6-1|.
TGTGCCAGCAGCCGGTTCCAGCGGGACCTCTACAATGAGCAGTTCTTC
CASSRFQRDLYNEQFF
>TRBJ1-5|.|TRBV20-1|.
TGCAGTGCAGATTTGCTTGCTGGGAGGAGCAATCAGCCCCAGCATTTT
CSADLLAGRSNQPQHF
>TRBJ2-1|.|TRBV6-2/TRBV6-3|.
TGTGCCAGCAGCAAGTTGCGGAATGAGCAGTTCTTC
CASSKLRNEQFF
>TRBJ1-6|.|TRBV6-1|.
TGTGCCAGCAGGCCCCCCGGGGGGATATCACCCCTCCACTTT
CASRPPGGISPLHF
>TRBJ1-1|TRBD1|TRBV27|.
TGTGCCAGCAGTTCCTCCGGGACAGCAAACACTGAAGCTTTCTTT
CASSSSGTANTEAFF
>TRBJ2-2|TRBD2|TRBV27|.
TGTGCCAGCAGTCTGGGACTAGCTGCCACCGGGGAGCTGTTTTTT
CASSLGLAATGELFF
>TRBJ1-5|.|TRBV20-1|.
TGCAGTGCCCCCTTCAGCAATCAGCCCCAGCATTTT
CSAPFSNQPQHF
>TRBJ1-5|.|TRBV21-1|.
TGTGCCATCAGACAGGACTATAGCAATCAGCCCCAGCATTTT
CAIRQDYSNQPQHF
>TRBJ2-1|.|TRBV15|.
TGTGCCACCAGCAGAGACGGATTCTCCTACAATGAGCAGTTCTTC
CATSRDGFSYNEQFF
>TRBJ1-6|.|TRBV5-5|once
TGTGCCAGCAGCTTTTCATCGGCAGTCCGAAAGCTAAGTAGCTCCTATAATTCACCCCTCCACTTT
CASSFSSAVRKLSSSYNSPLHF
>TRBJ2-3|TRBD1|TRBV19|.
TGTGCCAGTAGCCGGGACAGGCTGGACGGGGATACGCAGTATTTT
CASSRDRLDGDTQYF
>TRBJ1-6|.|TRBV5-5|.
TGTGCCAGCAGCTTGGTGGGAACTGAGAATTCACCCCTCCACTTT
CASSLVGTENSPLHF
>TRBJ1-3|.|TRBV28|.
TGTGCCAGCAGTTCGCCCCGGGACAAGGGAAACACCATATATTTT
CASSSPRDKGNTIYF